The 17 T cell receptor beta chains presented below share a single source sample, sequenced in a study of cytotoxic CD8 clonotypes in ibrutinib-treated CLL. Assay used: immunoSEQ multiplex PCR; TCRdb lists only in-frame clones, some missing. The sample consists of 150,000 to 200,000 clones, over 60% of them appearing once. The source was PBMCs, collected after 24 months of ibrutinib treatment. All receptors derive from a human donor with chronic lymphocytic leukemia.

This clone appeared a single time. The chain is built from TRBV4-1 and TRBJ2-3; D remains unclear. CDR3 length: 13 residues. Germline V gene data show CDR1 as MGHRA and CDR2 as YSYEKL. The V end was cut by 5 bases, the J end by 0 bases, with 6 bases between. In nucleotides, the CDR3 is TGCGCCAGCAGCAGATCGAGCACAGATACGCAGTATTTT. Protein: CASSRSSTDTQYF.

This clone was seen a few times. The chain joins TRBV7-2 to TRBJ2-3; no clear D. Germline V gives CDR1 SGHTA, CDR2 FQGNSA. Trimming left V 1 base short and J 2 bases short, with 7 bases between. This CDR3 region has 14 residues. The DNA for the CDR3 is TGTGCCAGCAGCTTAGGGAGTAACACAGATACGCAGTATTTT. It is translated as CASSLGSNTDTQYF. Drawing the rest from reference TRBV7-2 and TRBJ2-3, the complete variable domain is GAGVSQSPSNKVTEKGKDVELRCDPISGHTALYWYRQSLGQGLEFLIYFQGNSAPDKSGLPSDRFSAERTGGSVSTLTIQRTQQEDSAVYLCASSLGSNTDTQYFGPGTRLTVL.

The chain couples TRBV25-1 to TRBJ2-7; D call uncertain. Germline V CDR1 and CDR2: MGHDK, SYGVNS. The V gene lost 1 base and the J gene lost 2 bases, with 6 bases spanning the gap. CDR3 size: 13 residues. The CDR3 DNA is TGTGCCAGCAGTGAATCGGCCACCTACGAGCAGTACTTC. This gives the protein CASSESATYEQYF.

A word on this clone: At one end the junction does not follow the germline gene, possibly because of a read error. The gene calls are TRBV25-1 and TRBJ1-2; weak D call: TRBD1 (5 bases). CDR3 size: 10 residues. Looked up from germline, CDR1 is MGHDK and CDR2 is SYGVNS. The DNA for the CDR3 is TGTGCCAGCAGGGGACCGGGACTAAAGTTC. Amino acids: CASRGPGLKF.

A few counts support this clone. The rearrangement links TRBV7-2 to TRBJ2-5, with 11 bases lining up with TRBD1. Per the germline V gene, CDR1 is SGHTA and CDR2 is FQGNSA. The junction had 5 bases not matched to a gene; V was cut back by 3 bases and J by 5 bases. This CDR3 spans 15 amino acids. The CDR3 is CASSFKDRGRETQYF. The CDR3 DNA reads TGTGCCAGCAGCTTTAAGGACAGGGGGCGGGAGACCCAGTACTTC.

CDR3 DNA sequence: TGCAGCGTTGGGGTTCTCTCCTACAATGAGCAGTTCTTC. The encoded protein is CSVGVLSYNEQFF. The V call is TRBV29-1, the J call TRBJ2-1, with D hard to call. V lost 4 bases and J 0 bases, leaving 7 bases between the germline ends. CDR3 size: 13 residues. Germline lookup yields CDR1 SQVTM and CDR2 ANQGSEA.

The chain couples TRBV7-9 to TRBJ2-3; 10 nucleotides line up with TRBD2. Losses at the gene ends were 10 bases for V and 3 bases for J; bases not matched to a gene: 13. This CDR3 has 16 amino acids. Germline assignment: CDR1 SEHNR and CDR2 FQNEAQ (reference sequence). The CDR3 reads CATLPWLAGATDTQYF. The DNA of the CDR3 is TGTGCCACATTACCTTGGCTAGCGGGAGCGACAGATACGCAGTATTTT.

The V gene is TRBV30, the J gene TRBJ2-7, with 7 bases identical to TRBD1. The trim removed 0 bases at V and 5 bases at J, leaving 7 bases unmatched. Germline V CDR1 and CDR2: GTSNPN, SVGIG (reference sequence). CDR3 length: 14 residues. Written as DNA, the CDR3 is TGTGCCTGGAGTGTACCAAGGGGGCCTCACGAGCAGTACTTC. Its protein product is CAWSVPRGPHEQYF.

V usage is TRBV18 and J usage is TRBJ2-1, with no clear D. This CDR3 has 15 residues. V lost 3 bases and J 3 bases, leaving 12 bases between the germline ends. CDR1 is KGHSH and CDR2 is LQKENI in the germline V gene. CDR3 region: CASSPQQSLYNEQFF. DNA of the CDR3: TGTGCCAGCTCACCGCAACAGAGTCTCTACAATGAGCAGTTCTTC.

The chain couples TRBV15 to TRBJ2-3; unclear D gene. The CDR3 consists of 13 residues. CDR1 and CDR2 (germline): LNHNV, YYDKDF (reference sequence). V lost 2 bases and J 5 bases, leaving 8 bases between the germline ends. The CDR3 region is CATSRPSEDTQYF. In nucleotides, the CDR3 is TGTGCCACCAGCAGACCATCGGAAGATACGCAGTATTTT.

The chain uses TRBV28 and TRBJ2-7; D is perhaps TRBD2 (5 bases). The ends were cut back, 8 bases at V and 7 bases at J, with 12 bases in the middle. The germline gives CDR1 MDHEN, CDR2 SYDVKM. CDR3 length equals 11 residues. The CDR3 sequence: CASGLQREQYF. CDR3 nucleotides: TGTGCCAGCGGGTTACAGCGGGAGCAGTACTTC.

This chain uses TRBV5-6 with TRBJ2-3; no reliable D call. The V and J ends lost 4 bases and 5 bases respectively, with 5 bases between them. The CDR3 has 11 residues. Per germline, CDR1 SGHDT and CDR2 YYEEEE. CDR3 coding DNA: TGTGCCAGCAGCATCGTAGATACGCAGTATTTT. Amino acids: CASSIVDTQYF.

V usage is TRBV19 and J usage is TRBJ1-5; D not resolved. Germline CDR1 LNHDA, CDR2 SQIVND (reference sequence). The V and J ends lost 2 bases and 9 bases respectively, with 11 bases between them. The CDR3 covers 13 residues. CDR3 sequence reads: CASSITGTWPQHF. The CDR3, as DNA: TGTGCCAGTAGTATAACGGGTACGTGGCCCCAGCATTTT.

This chain links TRBV27 with TRBJ2-2, with D perhaps being TRBD1 or TRBD2 (6 bases each). The CDR3 runs to 16 residues. The V gene lost 2 bases and the J gene lost 3 bases, with 13 bases spanning the gap. Germline-derived CDR1 and CDR2 are MNHEY and SMNVEV (reference sequence). The DNA of the CDR3 is TGTGCCAGCAGTTTAAATCCAGGGGACTACACCGGGGAGCTGTTTTTT. It translates to CASSLNPGDYTGELFF.

The genes are TRBV4-3 and TRBJ2-7; D is uncertain. Germline V CDR1 and CDR2: LGHNA, YSLEER. The CDR3 covers 16 residues. The ends were cut back, 0 bases at V and 2 bases at J, with 14 bases in the middle. This chain's CDR3 is CASSQDHFAYTYEQYF. In DNA, the CDR3 is TGCGCCAGCAGCCAAGATCATTTCGCTTATACCTACGAGCAGTACTTC.

This clone has a handful of counts. J is TRBJ2-2 and V is TRBV12-5, with D tentatively TRBD2 (5 bases). CDR1 and CDR2 from the germline V gene are LGHNT and FRNRAP. The germline V and J ends were trimmed by 7 bases and 2 bases, with 11 bases remaining between them. The CDR3 consists of 14 residues. CDR3 DNA: TGTGCTAGTGCCCGAGACTACAACACCGGGGAGCTGTTTTTT. This translates into CASARDYNTGELFF. Filled out from reference TRBV12-5 and TRBJ2-2, the complete variable domain reads DARVTQTPRHKVTEMGQEVTMRCQPILGHNTVFWYRQTMMQGLELLAYFRNRAPLDDSGMPKDRFSAEMPDATLATLKIQPSEPRDSAVYFCASARDYNTGELFFGEGSRLTVL.

The chain couples TRBV4-3 to TRBJ2-3; D may be TRBD2 (6 bases). Germline lookup yields CDR1 LGHNA and CDR2 YSLEER. The V and J ends lost 0 bases and 4 bases respectively, with 20 bases between them. This CDR3 is 18 amino acids long. The CDR3 loop is CASSQDQWRETRPDTQYF. In nucleotides, the CDR3 is TGCGCCAGCAGCCAAGATCAGTGGCGGGAAACAAGGCCAGATACGCAGTATTTT.